These 22 T cell receptor beta chains came from one sample sequenced in a study of early T cells in non-severe SARS-CoV-2 infection. MiXCR was run by TCRdb on the 5' RACE reads, yielding one entry per CDR3 protein. Seen here are roughly 70,000 distinct CDR3 sequences, around 21% observed once, and the top ten hold 15% to 20%. The sequenced sample was whole blood, obtained at baseline. The receptors were gathered from an adult who was a healthcare worker with PCR-confirmed SARS-CoV-2 infection or an uninfected control (not recorded which).

The V call is TRBV5-5, the J call TRBJ1-2; tentatively, D is TRBD1 (5 bases). The CDR3 consists of 15 residues. With 0 bases removed from V and 3 bases from J, the gap between germline ends came to 12 bases. CDR1 is SGHKS, CDR2 YYEKEE, per germline (reference sequence). CDR3 in amino acids: CASSLGTSQDYGYTF. The CDR3 coding sequence is TGTGCCAGCAGCTTGGGGACATCGCAGGACTATGGCTACACCTTC.

The chain joins TRBV19 to TRBJ2-1; possibly TRBD1 for D (7 bases). Trimming took 8 bases from V and 8 from J, leaving 22 bases between them. The CDR3 extends over 15 amino acids. The germline gives CDR1 LNHDA, CDR2 SQIVND (reference sequence). This chain's CDR3 is CASRLGQGGGDEQFF. As DNA, the CDR3 is TGTGCCAGTCGCCTCGGGCAGGGGGGAGGCGATGAGCAGTTCTTC. Together with reference TRBV19 and TRBJ2-1, the CDR3 gives the full variable domain: DGGITQSPKYLFRKEGQNVTLSCEQNLNHDAMYWYRQDPGQGLRLIYYSQIVNDFQKGDIAEGYSVSREKKESFPLTVTSAQKNPTAFYLCASRLGQGGGDEQFFGPGTRLTVL.

V is TRBV2 and J is TRBJ1-1, with D possibly TRBD1 on 6 matching bases. The germline CDR1 and CDR2 sequences are SNHLY and FYNNEI. V shed 6 bases and J shed 5 bases, with 13 bases lying between them. This CDR3 region has 13 residues. The CDR3 DNA is TGTGCCAGCAGCGCCACAGGGATAACTGAAGCTTTCTTT. It yields the protein CASSATGITEAFF.

At least ten counts were recorded for this clonotype. This CDR3 reads CASSTGAGQETQYF. In DNA, the CDR3 is TGTGCCAGCAGTACAGGAGCAGGGCAAGAGACCCAGTACTTC. The chain employs TRBV11-2 and TRBJ2-5, with D tentatively TRBD1 (5 bases). Germline-derived CDR1 and CDR2 are SGHAT and FQNNGV. V was pared by 6 bases and J by 2 bases, with 13 bases between. The CDR3 is 14 residues long.

This clonotype was found a few times. The V call is TRBV6-1, the J call TRBJ2-1, with 14 bases matching TRBD2. CDR3 length: 16 amino acids. Germline values: CDR1 MNHNS, CDR2 SASEGT. V trimming: 3 bases; J trimming: 8 bases; junction bases outside the gene matches: 6. The CDR3 DNA is TGTGCCAGCAGTGATGCTCGACTAGCGGGGGGGCATGAGCAGTTCTTC. Encoded protein: CASSDARLAGGHEQFF.

This clonotype was recorded a few times. This chain uses TRBV7-9 with TRBJ1-2; TRBD1 matches at 8 bases. The CDR3 is 13 residues long. The J segment lost 8 bases and the V segment lost 0 bases, leaving 2 bases of the junction unmatched. Looked up from germline, CDR1 is SEHNR and CDR2 is FQNEAQ (reference sequence). The CDR3 DNA sequence: TGTGCCAGCAGCTTAGCCGGGACAGGCGGCTACACCTTC. Translating gives CASSLAGTGGYTF.

The chain couples TRBV9 to TRBJ1-4; the D is unclear. V lost 0 bases, J lost 8 bases, and 8 bases lay in between. The CDR3 covers 13 residues. Germline CDR1 reads SGDLS; CDR2 reads YYNGEE. The CDR3 protein is CASSVGNGEKLFF. The CDR3 bases are TGTGCCAGCAGCGTAGGCAACGGAGAAAAACTGTTTTTT.

The chain carries TRBV7-9 and TRBJ1-2, with TRBD1 as a possible D gene (5 bases). The ends were cut back, 4 bases at V and 4 bases at J, with 13 bases in the middle. The CDR3 consists of 14 residues. Germline CDR1 and CDR2: SEHNR and FQNEAQ (reference sequence). CDR3 in amino acids: CASSSSGTTYGYTF. In DNA form, the CDR3 reads TGTGCCAGCAGCTCATCCGGGACGACCTATGGCTACACCTTC.

Turning to this clonotype: The junction departs from the called germline gene at one end, perhaps through a read error. V gene TRBV25-1 combines with J gene TRBJ2-1; a weak D match, TRBD1 (5 bases). Germline V lookup: CDR1 MGHDK, CDR2 SYGVNS. The CDR3 has 10 amino acids. The CDR3 DNA sequence: TGTGCCAGCAGTTCCTATCCGACAGTCTTC. The encoded protein is CASSSYPTVF.

This clonotype was seen only a few times. The genes are TRBV12-5 and TRBJ2-3; D gene uncertain. This CDR3 has 12 residues. Looked up from germline, CDR1 is LGHNT and CDR2 is FRNRAP. Trimming took off 3 bases at V and 5 bases at J, with 6 bases between the two ends. The CDR3 DNA sequence: TGTGCTAGTGGTTTACTGAGAGATACGCAGTATTTT. This translates into CASGLLRDTQYF.

The rearrangement joins TRBV27 to TRBJ2-2; a weak D match, TRBD2 (6 bases). Looked up from germline, CDR1 is MNHEY and CDR2 is SMNVEV (reference sequence). V was pared by 5 bases and J by 4 bases, with 23 bases between. The CDR3 has 18 amino acids. The chain's CDR3 is CASSPQEGPISGTGELFF. CDR3 sequence (DNA): TGTGCCAGCAGTCCCCAGGAGGGGCCCATCTCGGGCACCGGGGAGCTGTTTTTT.

V is TRBV7-3 and J is TRBJ2-3; D is unclear. Trimming took off 2 bases at V and 2 bases at J, with 14 bases between the two ends. Germline V gene lookup returns CDR1 SGHTA and CDR2 FQGTGA. The CDR3 contains 16 residues. In nucleotides, the CDR3 is TGTGCCAGCAGCTTAGAGCCGGCCCGCTCCACAGATACGCAGTATTTT. It codes for CASSLEPARSTDTQYF.

The chain couples TRBV12-3 or TRBV12-4 to TRBJ2-7; D remains ambiguous. Deletions cut 3 bases from V and 6 bases from J, with 6 bases between. The CDR3 loop spans 11 amino acids. The CDR3 region has the DNA TGTGCCAGCAGTTTCGGCACCGAGCAGTACTTC. Protein product: CASSFGTEQYF.

This clonotype was detected a few times. The CDR3 spells CASSQDEGWRTEAFF. DNA for the CDR3: TGTGCCAGCAGCCAAGACGAGGGCTGGAGAACTGAAGCTTTCTTT. The chain employs TRBV14 and TRBJ1-1; D is uncertain. In germline, CDR1 is SGHDN, CDR2 FVKESK. This CDR3 contains 15 residues. The V end lost 0 bases, the J end lost 5 bases, and 13 bases lay between the germline ends.

In its sample, this clonotype was seen a few times. The chain links TRBV12-3 or TRBV12-4 to TRBJ1-1, with unresolved D. Trimming removed 3 bases from V and 1 base from J, with 6 bases in between. The CDR3 runs 13 residues. The CDR3 sequence is CASSFTENTEAFF. CDR3 DNA sequence: TGTGCCAGCAGTTTTACGGAGAACACTGAAGCTTTCTTT.

V gene TRBV2 combines with J gene TRBJ1-5; D is ambiguous. Germline loops: CDR1 SNHLY, CDR2 FYNNEI. This CDR3 is 14 amino acids long. V lost 7 bases to trimming and J lost 7 bases, with 17 bases between them. Here the CDR3 DNA reads TGTGCCAGCACCGTGGGAGGGTCACACCAGCCCCAGCATTTT. Protein sequence: CASTVGGSHQPQHF.

The genes are TRBV11-1 and TRBJ1-1; D gene ambiguous. There are 13 residues in the CDR3. Germline V CDR1 and CDR2: SGHAT, FQDESV (reference sequence). V shed 5 bases and J shed 8 bases, with 15 bases lying between them. The CDR3 coding sequence is TGTGCCAGCAGCCCCATGGGTGGCGCCGAAGCTTTCTTT. Translated: CASSPMGGAEAFF.

This clonotype was detected only a few times. The chain joins TRBV3-1 to TRBJ1-1; D not resolved. V shed 1 base and J shed 8 bases, with 8 bases lying between them. The CDR3 runs to 12 residues. Germline V gene lookup returns CDR1 LGHDT and CDR2 YNNKEL (reference sequence). The CDR3 DNA reads TGTGCCAGCAGCCAAGGGACCGGCGAAGCTTTCTTT. It specifies CASSQGTGEAFF.

Only a few counts were recorded for this clonotype. The V gene is TRBV2, the J gene TRBJ1-5, with a tentative D call TRBD1 (6 bases). V was trimmed by 3 bases and J by 4 bases, leaving 7 bases between them. Germline-derived CDR1 and CDR2 are SNHLY and FYNNEI. This CDR3 has 13 amino acids. In DNA, the CDR3 is TGTGCCAGCAGTGAGGGGGCGAATCAGCCCCAGCATTTT. This sequence encodes CASSEGANQPQHF.

This chain links TRBV5-1 with TRBJ1-2; TRBD1 agrees at 7 bases. Germline CDR1 reads SGHRS; CDR2 reads YFSETQ. This CDR3 has 15 amino acids. The ends lost 3 bases at V and 2 bases at J; junction bases unmatched: 7. The CDR3 protein is CASSSSPGQNYGYTF. The CDR3 DNA follows: TGCGCCAGCAGCTCGAGCCCGGGACAGAACTATGGCTACACCTTC.

V and J are TRBV20-1 and TRBJ2-5; D possibly uses TRBD1 or TRBD2 (5 bases each). The CDR3 is 15 amino acids. Trimming shortened V by 5 bases and J by 2 bases, and 18 bases separated the two germline ends. Germline lookup yields CDR1 DFQATT and CDR2 SNEGSKA (reference sequence). The CDR3 DNA is TGCAGTGCTGTTCCGGGAACAGGTCCTCAAGAGACCCAGTACTTC. This sequence encodes CSAVPGTGPQETQYF.

The genes are TRBV7-3 and TRBJ2-3; possibly TRBD2 for D (6 bases). Germline CDR1 is SGHTA and CDR2 is FQGTGA. This CDR3 contains 14 residues. V lost 6 bases to trimming and J lost 6 bases, with 16 bases between them. The CDR3 DNA reads as TGTGCCAGCAGTCCTGACCGGGACTCCGATACGCAGTATTTT. This gives the protein CASSPDRDSDTQYF.